These 9 T cell receptor beta chains came from one sample sequenced in a study of cytomegalovirus exposure and HLA in healthy donors. PCR primers comprised 60 Vbeta and 13 Jbeta primers. This table comes from immunoSEQ multiplex PCR, and its TCRdb copy is limited to in-frame clones, with some not included. The profile shows fewer than 110,000 clones, 82% of them singletons. The specimen sequenced was PBMCs. The source of these receptors is a man aged 25 to 40 in good health and CMV-seropositive.

The V gene is TRBV27, the J gene TRBJ2-1; possible D gene TRBD2, 6 bases. CDR3 size: 16 residues. V was pared by 5 bases and J by 3 bases, with 17 bases between. Germline V gene sequence: CDR1 MNHEY, CDR2 SMNVEV (reference sequence). The chain's CDR3 is CASSPDLSTSYNEQFF. The DNA for the CDR3 is TGTGCCAGCAGTCCGGACCTCTCGACTAGCTACAATGAGCAGTTCTTC.

For this clone: One end of the junction does not line up with germline, which may come from a read error. This chain connects TRBV7-7 to TRBJ2-2; D is undetermined. The CDR3 is 13 amino acids. Germline V gives CDR1 SSHAT, CDR2 FNYEAQ (reference sequence). The CDR3 region is CASSLNSAGELFF. CDR3 DNA sequence: TGTGCTAGCAGCTTAAATAGTGCCGGGGAGCTGTTTTTT.

This chain connects TRBV19 to TRBJ2-7; no firm D call. V was shortened by 6 bases and J by 3 bases, with 15 bases between the two germline ends. The CDR3 loop spans 14 amino acids. Germline CDR1 reads LNHDA; CDR2 reads SQIVND (reference sequence). The CDR3 nucleotides read TGTGCCAGTAGAACGCGGAACGGAGACTACGAGCAGTACTTC. Protein sequence: CASRTRNGDYEQYF.

The chain couples TRBV18 to TRBJ1-2, with 7 bases matching TRBD1. The J segment lost 4 bases and the V segment lost 0 bases, leaving 5 bases of the junction unmatched. The CDR3 extends over 15 amino acids. Germline values: CDR1 KGHSH, CDR2 LQKENI. CDR3 DNA sequence: TGTGCCAGCTCACCACCCACAGGGGCACCCTATGGCTACACCTTC. Translated, it gives CASSPPTGAPYGYTF.

This chain connects TRBV5-1 to TRBJ2-7, with 10 bases identical to TRBD1. The CDR3 loop spans 14 amino acids. The germline V gene encodes CDR1 SGHRS and CDR2 YFSETQ. Trimming cost V 2 bases and J 3 bases; bases outside gene matches: 2. The CDR3, as DNA: TGCGCCAGCAGCTTCGGGACAGGGGACTACGAGCAGTACTTC. This encodes CASSFGTGDYEQYF.

This chain joins TRBV6-5 and TRBJ2-5; possibly TRBD1 for D (6 bases). V was cut by 5 bases and J by 4 bases, with 8 bases left in between. CDR3 length: 12 amino acids. Germline assignment: CDR1 MNHEY and CDR2 SVGAGI. CDR3: CASSPRGETQYF. The CDR3 bases are TGTGCCAGCAGTCCCAGGGGAGAGACCCAGTACTTC.

This clone was seen a few times. The junction departs from germline at one end; a sequencing error may be responsible. The CDR3 loop is CASTELAGSQDTQYF. CDR3 DNA sequence: TGTGCCAGCACTGAACTAGCGGGTAGTCAAGATACGCAGTATTTT. The chain joins TRBV6-1 to TRBJ2-3; 9 nucleotides align to TRBD2. The CDR3 consists of 15 residues. Germline V gene data show CDR1 as MNHNS and CDR2 as SASEGT.

The chain has TRBV19 and TRBJ1-4, with a tentative D call TRBD1 (6 bases). The germline V gene has CDR1 LNHDA and CDR2 SQIVND (reference sequence). V dropped 5 bases and J dropped 3 bases, with 13 bases sitting between them. There are 15 residues in the CDR3. CDR3 protein: CASSAGTSANEKLFF. As DNA, the CDR3 is TGTGCCAGTAGTGCCGGGACATCGGCTAATGAAAAACTGTTTTTT.

This rearrangement joins TRBV6-5 to TRBJ1-6, with D possibly TRBD1 on 5 matching bases. Looked up from germline, CDR1 is MNHEY and CDR2 is SVGAGI. Trimming cost V 4 bases and J 2 bases, with 9 bases left between them. The CDR3 runs 15 residues. This chain's CDR3 is CASSSGYPYNSPLHF. The CDR3 nucleotides read TGTGCCAGCAGTTCAGGGTACCCCTATAATTCACCCCTCCACTTT.